The 27 T cell receptor beta chains presented below share a single source sample, sequenced in a study of blood T cell repertoires in COVID-19. Profiled with immunoSEQ multiplex PCR; TCRdb holds only in-frame clones, not every one. The sample has approximately 150,000 clones; 65% to 85% are singletons. The material sequenced was peripheral blood. Every receptor here comes from an older woman with acute or convalescent COVID-19.

The V call is TRBV7-9, the J call TRBJ2-5, with D possibly being TRBD2 (5 bases). V was clipped by 1 base and J by 2 bases, with 11 bases between them. The CDR3 length is 15 residues. Per germline, CDR1 SEHNR and CDR2 FQNEAQ (reference sequence). The CDR3 nucleotides are TGTGCCAGCAGCTTAGGGCACCGGGAACAAGAGACCCAGTACTTC. This encodes CASSLGHREQETQYF. The full variable domain, its missing parts supplied by reference TRBV7-9 and TRBJ2-5, is DTGVSQNPRHKITKRGQNVTFRCDPISEHNRLYWYRQTLGQGPEFLTYFQNEAQLEKSRLLSDRFSAERPKGSFSTLEIQRTEQGDSAMYLCASSLGHREQETQYFGPGTRLLVL.

The V call is TRBV9, the J call TRBJ2-1; 11 nucleotides line up with TRBD2. The ends lost 4 bases at V and 3 bases at J; junction bases unmatched: 12. Germline CDR1 reads SGDLS; CDR2 reads YYNGEE. This CDR3 contains 18 residues. CDR3 region: CASSPLAGTSGLYNEQFF. The CDR3 DNA reads as TGTGCCAGCAGCCCACTAGCCGGGACTAGCGGCCTCTACAATGAGCAGTTCTTC.

V and J are TRBV3-1 (or the pseudogene TRBV3-2) and TRBJ2-5; weak D call: TRBD1 (5 bases). CDR3 length: 16 amino acids. Germline loops: CDR1 LGHDT, CDR2 YNNKEL (reference sequence). V lost 1 base and J lost 0, with 12 bases in between. The CDR3 sequence is CASSQASYRNQETQYF. The CDR3 nucleotides read TGTGCCAGCAGCCAAGCATCTTACAGGAACCAAGAGACCCAGTACTTC.

This clone was observed once. The CDR3 DNA follows: TGTGCCAGCAGCCAAGCCGTCTGGAGCGGGAGTCTCGACGAGCAGTACTTC. This codes for CASSQAVWSGSLDEQYF. This chain links TRBV3-1 (or the pseudogene TRBV3-2) with TRBJ2-7; 8 nucleotides align to TRBD2. The V gene's germline CDR1 is LGHDT and CDR2 YNNKEL (reference sequence). Trimming removed 1 base from V and 5 bases from J; junction bases left unmatched: 13. The CDR3 loop spans 17 amino acids.

The chain joins TRBV10-3 to TRBJ1-1; D gene uncertain. Germline V lookup: CDR1 ENHRY, CDR2 SYGVKD. The V end was cut by 3 bases, the J end by 3 bases, with 8 bases between. The CDR3 sequence is 13 residues long. Written as DNA, the CDR3 is TGTGCCATCAGTGAAGACGGGTACACTGAAGCTTTCTTT. This codes for CAISEDGYTEAFF.

This rearrangement joins TRBV3-1 (or the pseudogene TRBV3-2) to TRBJ1-3, with no clear D. This CDR3 contains 13 residues. V was clipped by 4 bases and J by 3 bases, with 7 bases between them. Germline lookup yields CDR1 LGHDT and CDR2 YNNKEL (reference sequence). The CDR3 DNA reads as TGTGCCAGCAGCCCAGTCAATGGAAACACCATATATTTT. Protein: CASSPVNGNTIYF.

The chain carries TRBV6-6 and TRBJ2-5; possibly TRBD2 for D (6 bases). The V end was cut by 7 bases, the J end by 5 bases, with 14 bases between. The germline V gene encodes CDR1 MNHNY and CDR2 SVGAGI (reference sequence). CDR3 size: 13 residues. The CDR3 nucleotides are TGTGCCAGCATAAAGACTAGAGGGGAGACCCAGTACTTC. Translating it yields CASIKTRGETQYF.

V and J are TRBV3-1 (or the pseudogene TRBV3-2) and TRBJ2-7; no clear D gene. The germline CDR1 and CDR2 sequences are LGHDT and YNNKEL (reference sequence). The germline V and J ends were trimmed by 4 bases and 4 bases, with 14 bases remaining between them. CDR3 length: 14 amino acids. This chain's CDR3 is CASSPLAAFYEQYF. The CDR3 nucleotides read TGTGCCAGCAGCCCCCTGGCGGCATTTTACGAGCAGTACTTC.

The chain recombines TRBV6-6 with TRBJ1-6, with TRBD1 matching over 8 bases. This CDR3 is 16 amino acids long. The V segment lost 7 bases and the J segment 8 bases; nucleotides outside the gene matches: 13. Per the germline V gene, CDR1 is MNHNY and CDR2 is SVGAGI (reference sequence). The CDR3 protein is CASTFTVQGAYSPLHF. CDR3 nucleotides: TGTGCCAGCACCTTCACCGTCCAGGGGGCTTATTCACCCCTCCACTTT.

The chain carries TRBV3-1 (or the pseudogene TRBV3-2) and TRBJ2-1; TRBD2 matches at 7 bases. This CDR3 contains 16 residues. The V and J ends lost 4 bases and 0 bases, in that order; junction bases with no gene match: 6. Germline V gives CDR1 LGHDT, CDR2 YNNKEL (reference sequence). DNA of the CDR3: TGTGCCAGCAGCCCTAAAGCGGGGATCTCCTACAATGAGCAGTTCTTC. It translates to CASSPKAGISYNEQFF.

This clone was observed once. V gene TRBV6-5 combines with J gene TRBJ2-2, with D perhaps matching TRBD2 (6 bases). The germline V and J ends were trimmed by 2 bases and 4 bases, with 11 bases remaining between them. CDR3 length equals 15 residues. Germline V CDR1 and CDR2: MNHEY, SVGAGI. The CDR3 sequence: CASSYKWRATGELFF. The CDR3 bases are TGTGCCAGCAGTTACAAGTGGAGGGCCACCGGGGAGCTGTTTTTT.

The genes are TRBV6-6 and TRBJ2-1; 8 nucleotides line up with TRBD1. Germline CDR1 MNHNY, CDR2 SVGAGI (reference sequence). The CDR3 is 17 residues long. The ends lost 5 bases at V and 8 bases at J; junction bases unmatched: 17. As DNA, the CDR3 is TGTGCCAGCAGTCAACCTGCTACAGGGGGGTCGTCACATGAGCAGTTCTTC. Amino acid sequence: CASSQPATGGSSHEQFF.

The chain employs TRBV5-1 and TRBJ1-1; no clear D. Germline CDR1 reads SGHRS; CDR2 reads YFSETQ. Trimming stripped 5 bases from V and 5 bases from J, with 16 bases between. The CDR3 contains 14 residues. The CDR3 DNA follows: TGCGCCAGCAGTAAGTCCCCGATGAGAACTGAAGCTTTCTTT. Translating gives CASSKSPMRTEAFF.

The CDR3 DNA is TGTGCCAGCAGCTTCGGGACTTTCTATGGCTACACCTTC. Its translation: CASSFGTFYGYTF. J is TRBJ1-2 and V is TRBV11-2; perhaps TRBD1 as D (5 bases). The germline V gene encodes CDR1 SGHAT and CDR2 FQNNGV. V gave up 3 bases and J gave up 4 bases, with 9 bases separating them. This CDR3 spans 13 amino acids.

V is TRBV6-5 and J is TRBJ2-7, with 8 bases aligning to TRBD2. Germline assignment: CDR1 MNHEY and CDR2 SVGAGI. After removal of 1 base from V and 3 bases from J, the junction contained 5 bases not matched to a gene. This CDR3 spans 15 amino acids. The CDR3 DNA sequence: TGTGCCAGCAGTTACTGGGCGGGGGGTATCTACGAGCAGTACTTC. It codes for CASSYWAGGIYEQYF.

The chain has TRBV6-5 and TRBJ1-5; unclear D gene. This CDR3 contains 13 residues. Germline CDR1 reads MNHEY; CDR2 reads SVGAGI. V gave up 3 bases and J gave up 4 bases, with 7 bases separating them. Here the CDR3 DNA reads TGTGCCAGCAGTTATGGGCAAAATCAGCCCCAGCATTTT. The encoded protein is CASSYGQNQPQHF.

V gene TRBV18 combines with J gene TRBJ2-7; D is perhaps TRBD1 (7 bases). The germline V and J ends were trimmed by 8 bases and 7 bases, with 15 bases remaining between them. Per the germline V gene, CDR1 is KGHSH and CDR2 is LQKENI. The CDR3 is 12 residues long. For the CDR3, the DNA is TGTGCCAGCACCCAGGGGGGCCCTGAGCAGTACTTC. This sequence encodes CASTQGGPEQYF.

This sequence joins TRBV27 and TRBJ2-1, with TRBD1 identical over 8 bases. Germline V lookup: CDR1 MNHEY, CDR2 SMNVEV (reference sequence). V lost 8 bases to trimming and J lost 4 bases; unmatched junction nucleotides: 10. The CDR3 has 15 amino acids. CDR3 loop: CASGVLGQGYNEQFF. The CDR3 DNA is TGTGCCAGCGGAGTCCTTGGACAGGGATACAATGAGCAGTTCTTC.

V is TRBV27 and J is TRBJ1-1; unclear D gene. The CDR3 spans 11 residues. Germline V gene sequence: CDR1 MNHEY, CDR2 SMNVEV (reference sequence). Trimming stripped 5 bases from V and 8 bases from J, with 9 bases between. CDR3 residues: CASSSYREAFF. In DNA form, the CDR3 reads TGTGCCAGCAGTAGCTACAGAGAAGCTTTCTTT.

The V and J genes are TRBV27 and TRBJ2-3, with D possibly matching TRBD2 (6 bases). The germline V gene encodes CDR1 MNHEY and CDR2 SMNVEV (reference sequence). There are 15 residues in the CDR3. With 6 bases removed from V and 2 bases from J, the gap between germline ends came to 15 bases. The CDR3 DNA reads as TGTGCCAGCAGCTTGACTAGATCTAACACAGATACGCAGTATTTT. Translated, it gives CASSLTRSNTDTQYF.

The V call is TRBV5-4, the J call TRBJ1-2; D gene ambiguous. V lost 4 bases, J lost 8 bases, and 9 bases lay in between. Germline V lookup: CDR1 SGHNT, CDR2 YYREEE (reference sequence). The CDR3 loop spans 11 amino acids. The CDR3 loop reads CASSLGGGYTF. In nucleotides, the CDR3 is TGTGCCAGCAGCCTGGGAGGGGGCTACACCTTC. Variable domain in full (rest from reference TRBV5-4 and TRBJ1-2): ETGVTQSPTHLIKTRGQQVTLRCSSQSGHNTVSWYQQALGQGPQFIFQYYREEENGRGNFPPRFSGLQFPNYSSELNVNALELDDSALYLCASSLGGGYTFGSGTRLTVV.

This clone occurred a few times. The rearrangement joins TRBV27 to TRBJ2-7; tentative D call: TRBD1 (6 bases). Germline loops: CDR1 MNHEY, CDR2 SMNVEV (reference sequence). The V gene lost 6 bases and the J gene lost 1 base, with 13 bases spanning the gap. CDR3 size: 14 residues. The CDR3 loop is CASSPTGYSYEQYF. DNA of the CDR3: TGTGCCAGCAGCCCGACAGGTTATTCCTACGAGCAGTACTTC.

This chain joins TRBV28 and TRBJ2-7; tentative D call: TRBD1 (5 bases). Trimming took 7 bases from V and 2 from J, leaving 9 bases between them. This CDR3 has 12 amino acids. Germline V gene data show CDR1 as MDHEN and CDR2 as SYDVKM. CDR3 loop: CASTDTPYEQYF. The CDR3 region has the DNA TGTGCCAGCACGGACACTCCCTACGAGCAGTACTTC.

V is TRBV7-9 and J is TRBJ2-1, with D possibly matching TRBD2 (6 bases). The germline V gene has CDR1 SEHNR and CDR2 FQNEAQ (reference sequence). Trimming removed 4 bases at V and 5 bases at J, with 12 bases between. This CDR3 has 14 amino acids. Written as DNA, the CDR3 is TGTGCCAGCAGCTGGCCGACTAGAGACAATGAGCAGTTCTTC. Its protein is CASSWPTRDNEQFF.

This chain uses TRBV19 with TRBJ2-7; D is ambiguous. Germline V gene data show CDR1 as LNHDA and CDR2 as SQIVND (reference sequence). V shed 2 bases and J shed 2 bases, with 16 bases lying between them. The CDR3 sequence is 16 residues long. CDR3 DNA sequence: TGTGCCAGTAGTATATCCGTCCCCGGAGTAACCTACGAGCAGTACTTC. Amino acid sequence: CASSISVPGVTYEQYF.

This clone was detected only a few times. The rearrangement joins TRBV28 to TRBJ2-7, with TRBD2 matching 7 bases. Per the germline V gene, CDR1 is MDHEN and CDR2 is SYDVKM. V shed 3 bases, J shed 7 bases, and the junction held 12 bases outside the gene matches. This CDR3 has 15 residues. CDR3 nucleotides: TGTGCCAGCAGTTTGGTCAGCGGGGTAGGCGGAGAGCAGTACTTC. Translation gives CASSLVSGVGGEQYF.

The CDR3 sequence is CASSFKQTNEKLFF. CDR3 in DNA: TGTGCCAGCAGCTTTAAACAGACTAATGAAAAACTGTTTTTT. This rearrangement joins TRBV5-6 to TRBJ1-4; D is unresolved. This CDR3 comprises 14 residues. The germline V gene has CDR1 SGHDT and CDR2 YYEEEE. The V end lost 2 bases, the J end lost 2 bases, and 7 bases lay between the germline ends.